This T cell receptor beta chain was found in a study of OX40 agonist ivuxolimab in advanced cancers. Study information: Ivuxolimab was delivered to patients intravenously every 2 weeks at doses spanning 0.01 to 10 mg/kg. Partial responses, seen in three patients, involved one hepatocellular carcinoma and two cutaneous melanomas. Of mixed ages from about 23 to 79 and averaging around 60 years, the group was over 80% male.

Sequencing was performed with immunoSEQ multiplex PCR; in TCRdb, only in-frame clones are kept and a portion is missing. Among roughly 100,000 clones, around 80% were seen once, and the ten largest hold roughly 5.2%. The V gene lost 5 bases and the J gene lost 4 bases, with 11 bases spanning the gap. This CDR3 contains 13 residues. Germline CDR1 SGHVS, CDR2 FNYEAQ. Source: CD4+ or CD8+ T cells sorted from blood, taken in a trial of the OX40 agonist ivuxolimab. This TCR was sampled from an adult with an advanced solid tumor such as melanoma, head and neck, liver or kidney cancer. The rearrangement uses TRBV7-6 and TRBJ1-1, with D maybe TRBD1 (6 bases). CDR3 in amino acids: CASSQQGSTEAFF. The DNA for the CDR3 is TGTGCCAGCAGCCAACAGGGATCCACTGAAGCTTTCTTT. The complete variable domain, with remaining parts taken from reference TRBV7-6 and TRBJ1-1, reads GAGVSQSPRYKVTKRGQDVALRCDPISGHVSLYWYRQALGQGPEFLTYFNYEAQQDKSGLPNDRFSAERPEGSISTLTIQRTEQRDSAMYRCASSQQGSTEAFFGQGTRLTVV.